This T cell receptor (beta chain) appears in the sequencing data of a study of blood T cell repertoires in COVID-19. Study at large: From T cells, B-cell-depleted T cells, or PBMCs came the material, which was cDNA or gDNA.

From germline, CDR1 is LNHDA and CDR2 SQIVND (reference sequence). This CDR3 has 17 amino acids. The V and J ends lost 4 bases and 2 bases respectively, with 18 bases between them. Per the study methods: Estimation of nucleated cell counts relied on the amplification of reference gene primers. Profiling relied on immunoSEQ multiplex PCR, and the TCRdb table lists in-frame clones only, not all of them. That table furnishes V, J and clone size, whereas the DNA furnished D and trimming. The data contain some 350,000 clones, roughly 90% of them singletons. The sequenced sample was peripheral blood. This clonotype originated in a woman in her 30s with COVID-19, enrolled during active disease. The gene calls are TRBV19 and TRBJ1-5; possible D gene TRBD1, 6 bases. CDR3 coding DNA: TGTGCCAGTAGTACCAACTGGGGGGGCGGAGGCAATCAGCCCCAGCATTTT. Encoded protein: CASSTNWGGGGNQPQHF.